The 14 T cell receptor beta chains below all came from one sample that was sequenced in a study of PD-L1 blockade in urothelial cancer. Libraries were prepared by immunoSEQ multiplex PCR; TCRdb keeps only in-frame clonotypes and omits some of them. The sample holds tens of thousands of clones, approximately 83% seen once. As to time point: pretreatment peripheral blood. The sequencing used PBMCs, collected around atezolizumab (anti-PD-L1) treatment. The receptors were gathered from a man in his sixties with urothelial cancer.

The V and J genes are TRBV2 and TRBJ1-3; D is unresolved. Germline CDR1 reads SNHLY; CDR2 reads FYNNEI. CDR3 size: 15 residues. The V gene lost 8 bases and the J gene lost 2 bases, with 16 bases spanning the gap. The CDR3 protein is CASDEFGRTGNTIYF. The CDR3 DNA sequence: TGTGCCAGCGACGAATTCGGCAGGACTGGAAACACCATATATTTT.

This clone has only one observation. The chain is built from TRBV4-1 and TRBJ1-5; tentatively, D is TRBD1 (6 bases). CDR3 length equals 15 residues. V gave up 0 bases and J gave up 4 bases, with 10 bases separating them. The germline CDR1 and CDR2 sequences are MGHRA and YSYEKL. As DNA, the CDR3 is TGCGCCAGCAGCCAAGAAATCACAGGGAATCAGCCCCAGCATTTT. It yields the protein CASSQEITGNQPQHF.

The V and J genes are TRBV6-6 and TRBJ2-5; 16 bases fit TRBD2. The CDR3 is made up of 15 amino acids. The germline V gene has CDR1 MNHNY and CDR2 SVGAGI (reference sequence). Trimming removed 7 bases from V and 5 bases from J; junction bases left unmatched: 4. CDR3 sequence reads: CASTGTSGGAETQYF. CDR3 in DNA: TGTGCCAGCACTGGGACTAGCGGGGGGGCCGAGACCCAGTACTTC.

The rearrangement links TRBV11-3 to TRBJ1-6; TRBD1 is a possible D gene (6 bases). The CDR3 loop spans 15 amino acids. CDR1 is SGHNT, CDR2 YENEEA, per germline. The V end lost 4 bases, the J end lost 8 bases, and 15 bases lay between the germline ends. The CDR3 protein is CASSSQGLMDSPLHF. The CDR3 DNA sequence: TGTGCCAGCAGCTCCCAGGGGTTGATGGATTCACCCCTCCACTTT.

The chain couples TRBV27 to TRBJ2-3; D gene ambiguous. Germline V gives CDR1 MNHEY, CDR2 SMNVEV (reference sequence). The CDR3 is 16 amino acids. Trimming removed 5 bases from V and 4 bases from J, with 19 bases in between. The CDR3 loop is CASSAWSSRAPDTQYF. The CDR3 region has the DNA TGTGCCAGCAGTGCCTGGTCATCCCGAGCCCCAGATACGCAGTATTTT.

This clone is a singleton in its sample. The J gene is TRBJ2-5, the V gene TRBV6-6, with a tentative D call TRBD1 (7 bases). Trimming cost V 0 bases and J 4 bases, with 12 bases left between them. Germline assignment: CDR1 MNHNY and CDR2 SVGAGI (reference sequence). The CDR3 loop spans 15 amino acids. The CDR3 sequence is CASSYSNRGGETQYF. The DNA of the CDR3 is TGTGCCAGCAGTTACTCGAACAGGGGAGGAGAGACCCAGTACTTC.

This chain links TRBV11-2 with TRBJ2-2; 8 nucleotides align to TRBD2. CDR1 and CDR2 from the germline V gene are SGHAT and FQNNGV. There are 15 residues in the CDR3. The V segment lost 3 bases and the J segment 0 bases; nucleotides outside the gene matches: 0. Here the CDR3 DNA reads TGTGCCAGCAGCTTTAGCGGGACGAACACCGGGGAGCTGTTTTTT. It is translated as CASSFSGTNTGELFF.

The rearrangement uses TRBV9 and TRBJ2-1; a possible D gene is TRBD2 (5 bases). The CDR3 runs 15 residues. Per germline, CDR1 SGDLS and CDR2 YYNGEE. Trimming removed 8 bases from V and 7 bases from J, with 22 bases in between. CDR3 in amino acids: CARRTSGFMGNEQFF. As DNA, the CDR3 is TGTGCCAGACGGACTTCTGGGTTTATGGGGAATGAGCAGTTCTTC.

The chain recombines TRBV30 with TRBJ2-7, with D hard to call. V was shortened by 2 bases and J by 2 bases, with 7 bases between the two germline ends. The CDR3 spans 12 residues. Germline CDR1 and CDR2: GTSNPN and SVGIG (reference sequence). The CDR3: CAWSIQAYEQYF. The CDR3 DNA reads TGTGCCTGGAGTATCCAGGCCTACGAGCAGTACTTC. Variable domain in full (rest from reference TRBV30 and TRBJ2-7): SQTIHQWPATLVQPVGSPLSLECTVEGTSNPNLYWYRQAAGRGLQLLFYSVGIGQISSEVPQNLSASRPQDRQFILSSKKLLLSDSGFYLCAWSIQAYEQYFGPGTRLTVT.

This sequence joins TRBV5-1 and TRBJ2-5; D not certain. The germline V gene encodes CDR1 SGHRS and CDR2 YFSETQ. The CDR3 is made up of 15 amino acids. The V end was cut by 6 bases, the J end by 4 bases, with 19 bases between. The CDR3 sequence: CASMAQSVGRETQYF. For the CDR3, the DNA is TGCGCCAGCATGGCTCAATCCGTTGGCAGAGAGACCCAGTACTTC. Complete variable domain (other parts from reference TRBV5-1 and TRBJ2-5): KAGVTQTPRYLIKTRGQQVTLSCSPISGHRSVSWYQQTPGQGLQFLFEYFSETQRNKGNFPGRFSGRQFSNSRSEMNVSTLELGDSALYLCASMAQSVGRETQYFGPGTRLLVL.

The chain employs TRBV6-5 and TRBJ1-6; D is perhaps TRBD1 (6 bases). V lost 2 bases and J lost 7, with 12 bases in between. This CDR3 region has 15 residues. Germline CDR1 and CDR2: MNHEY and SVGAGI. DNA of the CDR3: TGTGCCAGCAGTTACCCCCCAGGGGTGAATTCACCCCTCCACTTT. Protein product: CASSYPPGVNSPLHF.

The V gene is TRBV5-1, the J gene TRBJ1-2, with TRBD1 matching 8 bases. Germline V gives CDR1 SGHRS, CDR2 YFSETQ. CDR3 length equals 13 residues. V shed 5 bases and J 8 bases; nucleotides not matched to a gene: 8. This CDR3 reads CASRGTTGDGYTF. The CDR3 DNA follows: TGCGCCAGCAGGGGAACGACAGGGGACGGCTACACCTTC.

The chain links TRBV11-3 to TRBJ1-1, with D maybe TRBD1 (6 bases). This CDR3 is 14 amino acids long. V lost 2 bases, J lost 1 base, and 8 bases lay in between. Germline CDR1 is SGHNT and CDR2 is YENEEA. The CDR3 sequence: CASSLLQGNTEAFF. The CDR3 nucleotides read TGTGCCAGCAGCTTATTACAGGGGAACACTGAAGCTTTCTTT.

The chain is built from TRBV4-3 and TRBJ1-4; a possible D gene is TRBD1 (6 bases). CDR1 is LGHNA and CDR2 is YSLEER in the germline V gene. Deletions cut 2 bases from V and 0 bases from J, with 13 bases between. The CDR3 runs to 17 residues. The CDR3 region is CASSQTGSPATNEKLFF. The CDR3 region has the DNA TGCGCCAGCAGCCAAACAGGGAGCCCAGCAACTAATGAAAAACTGTTTTTT.